One and the same sample provided the 2 T cell receptor beta chains below, sequenced in a study of cytomegalovirus exposure and HLA in healthy donors. The primer mix had 60 Vbeta and 13 Jbeta primers. Method: immunoSEQ multiplex PCR; TCRdb's copy keeps in-frame clones and lacks some. The table includes about 160,000 clones, roughly 80% detected once. The sample consisted of PBMCs. These receptors were obtained from a man between 18 and 29 years old in good health and CMV-seronegative.

The gene calls are TRBV5-6 and TRBJ2-7; no firm D call. Germline-derived CDR1 and CDR2 are SGHDT and YYEEEE. Trimming took off 2 bases at V and 3 bases at J, with 12 bases between the two ends. This CDR3 spans 14 amino acids. The CDR3 coding sequence is TGTGCCAGCAGCTTTAAGGCAGGATACTACGAGCAGTACTTC. This encodes CASSFKAGYYEQYF. Looking up the rest from reference TRBV5-6 and TRBJ2-7 gives the full variable domain: DAGVTQSPTHLIKTRGQQVTLRCSPKSGHDTVSWYQQALGQGPQFIFQYYEEEERQRGNFPDRFSGHQFPNYSSELNVNALLLGDSALYLCASSFKAGYYEQYFGPGTRLTVT.

This chain links TRBV7-2 with TRBJ2-3, with TRBD2 matching over 8 bases. The CDR3 runs to 16 residues. The V gene's germline CDR1 is SGHTA and CDR2 FQGNSA. V shed 5 bases and J 4 bases; nucleotides not matched to a gene: 11. This CDR3 reads CASSPGRAGGPDTQYF. The CDR3 nucleotides read TGTGCCAGCAGCCCAGGGAGGGCGGGAGGCCCAGATACGCAGTATTTT.